This T cell receptor (beta chain) stems from a study of T cells in localized non-small cell lung cancer. This clone was picked up a small number of times. TCRdb keeps only in-frame clones here, not all; method: immunoSEQ multiplex PCR. There are about 2,900 clones in the sample; 35% to 45% occur only once, and 18% lies in the top ten. Germline CDR1 and CDR2: MNHGY and SAAAGT. This CDR3 has 15 residues. V shed 4 bases and J shed 5 bases, with 15 bases lying between them. The source of this sequence is a male donor at least 60 years old with stage I squamous cell lung carcinoma. The genes are TRBV6-8 and TRBJ1-5; D perhaps matches TRBD1 (6 bases). This material consisted of lung tumor tissue, taken before any cancer treatment. CDR3 region: CASSFAQGEHQPQHF. For the CDR3, the DNA is TGTGCCAGCAGTTTCGCACAGGGTGAACATCAGCCCCAGCATTTT.